The clone carrying this TCR beta chain was detected ten times or more. The sample originates from a study of regulatory T cells in long-lasting Graves disease. The length of the CDR3 is 15 residues. Germline V gene sequence: CDR1 LNHDA, CDR2 SQIVND (reference sequence). The ends lost 9 bases at V and 0 bases at J; junction bases unmatched: 6. Time point defined: newly diagnosed GD, antithyroid drugs for less than 3 months. PBMC-extracted RNA yielded the TCR library. Combining iRepertoire HTBI primers with Arm-PCR of CDR3 regions, the authors built TCR beta libraries. TCRdb called the multiplex PCR reads again in MiXCR, with one record for every CDR3 protein. The table records under 450,000 distinct CDR3 sequences, roughly 16% of them present only once. Another study also made use of these data, one on T cells in Graves' hyperthyroidism and ophthalmopathy.

This chain uses TRBV19 with TRBJ2-1; 9 nucleotides align to TRBD1. The sample consisted of peripheral blood mononuclear cells (PBMCs), taken at new diagnosis, from a patient treated with antithyroid drugs. The receptor was derived from a woman aged 18-35 years with Graves disease. This CDR3 reads CASSGTGSSYNEQFF. The CDR3 DNA reads as TGTGCCAGCAGCGGGACAGGGAGCTCCTACAATGAGCAGTTCTTC.